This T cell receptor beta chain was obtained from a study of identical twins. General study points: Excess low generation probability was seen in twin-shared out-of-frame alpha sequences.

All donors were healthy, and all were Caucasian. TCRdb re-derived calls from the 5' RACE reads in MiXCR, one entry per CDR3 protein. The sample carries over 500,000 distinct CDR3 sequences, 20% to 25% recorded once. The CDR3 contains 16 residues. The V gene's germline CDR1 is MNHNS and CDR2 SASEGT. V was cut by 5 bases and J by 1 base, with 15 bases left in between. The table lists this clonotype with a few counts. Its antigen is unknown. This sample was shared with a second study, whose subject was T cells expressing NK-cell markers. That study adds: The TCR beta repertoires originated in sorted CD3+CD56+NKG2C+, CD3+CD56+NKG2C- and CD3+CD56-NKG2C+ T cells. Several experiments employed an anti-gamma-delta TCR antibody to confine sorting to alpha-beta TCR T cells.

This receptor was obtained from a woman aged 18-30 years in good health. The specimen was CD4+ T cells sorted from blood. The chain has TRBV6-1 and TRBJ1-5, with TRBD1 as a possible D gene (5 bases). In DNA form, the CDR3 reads TGTGCCAGCAGTAGCGGGACCGGTTTAAGCAATCAGCCCCAGCATTTT. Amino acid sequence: CASSSGTGLSNQPQHF.